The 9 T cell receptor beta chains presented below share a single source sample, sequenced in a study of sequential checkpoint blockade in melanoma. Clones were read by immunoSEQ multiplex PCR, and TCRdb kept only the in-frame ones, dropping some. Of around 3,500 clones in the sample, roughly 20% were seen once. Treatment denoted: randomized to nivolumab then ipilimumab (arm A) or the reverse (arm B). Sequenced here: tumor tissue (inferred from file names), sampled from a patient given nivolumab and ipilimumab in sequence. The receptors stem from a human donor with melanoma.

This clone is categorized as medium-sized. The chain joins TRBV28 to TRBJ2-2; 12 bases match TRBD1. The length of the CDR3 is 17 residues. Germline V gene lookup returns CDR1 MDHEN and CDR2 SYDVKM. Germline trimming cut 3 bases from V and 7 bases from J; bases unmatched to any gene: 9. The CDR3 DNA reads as TGTGCCAGCAGTTTCCTCCGGGACAGGGGGCGAGGCGGGGAGCTGTTTTTT. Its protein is CASSFLRDRGRGGELFF. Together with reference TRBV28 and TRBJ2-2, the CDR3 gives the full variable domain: DVKVTQSSRYLVKRTGEKVFLECVQDMDHENMFWYRQDPGLGLRLIYFSYDVKMKEKGDIPEGYSVSREKKERFSLILESASTNQTSMYLCASSFLRDRGRGGELFFGEGSRLTVL.

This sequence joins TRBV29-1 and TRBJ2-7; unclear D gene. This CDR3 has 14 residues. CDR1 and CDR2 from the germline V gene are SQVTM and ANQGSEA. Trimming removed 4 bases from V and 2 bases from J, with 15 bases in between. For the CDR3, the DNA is TGCAGCGTTGCGTGGAGTGGCCTGACCTACGAGCAGTACTTC. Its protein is CSVAWSGLTYEQYF.

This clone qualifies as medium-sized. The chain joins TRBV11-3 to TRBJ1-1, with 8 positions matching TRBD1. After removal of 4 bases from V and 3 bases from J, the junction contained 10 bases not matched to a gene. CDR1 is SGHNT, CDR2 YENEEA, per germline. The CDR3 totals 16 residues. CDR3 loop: CASSSLQGGKHTEAFF. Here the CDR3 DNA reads TGTGCCAGCAGCTCACTACAGGGGGGGAAGCACACTGAAGCTTTCTTT.

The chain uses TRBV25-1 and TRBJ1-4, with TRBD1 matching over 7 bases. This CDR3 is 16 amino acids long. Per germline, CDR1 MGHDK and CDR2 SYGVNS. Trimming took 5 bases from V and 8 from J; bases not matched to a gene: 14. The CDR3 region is CASSLSRQGWEEKLFF. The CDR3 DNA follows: TGTGCCAGCAGTCTAAGCCGACAGGGTTGGGAAGAAAAACTGTTTTTT. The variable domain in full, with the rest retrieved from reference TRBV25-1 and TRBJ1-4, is EADIYQTPRYLVIGTGKKITLECSQTMGHDKMYWYQQDPGMELHLIHYSYGVNSTEKGDLSSESTVSRIRTEHFPLTLESARPSHTSQYLCASSLSRQGWEEKLFFGSGTQLSVL.

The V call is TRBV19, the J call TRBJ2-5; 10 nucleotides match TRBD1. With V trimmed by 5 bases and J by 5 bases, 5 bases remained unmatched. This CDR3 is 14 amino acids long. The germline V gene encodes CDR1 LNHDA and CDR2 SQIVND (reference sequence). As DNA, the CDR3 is TGTGCCAGTAGTTCCCGGGACAGGGGTGAGACCCAGTACTTC. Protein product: CASSSRDRGETQYF.

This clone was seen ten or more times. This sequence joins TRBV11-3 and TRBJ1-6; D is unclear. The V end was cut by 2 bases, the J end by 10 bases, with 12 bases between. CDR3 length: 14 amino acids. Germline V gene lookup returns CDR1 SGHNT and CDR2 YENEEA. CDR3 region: CASSLTLNPSPLHF. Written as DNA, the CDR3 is TGTGCCAGCAGCTTAACCCTGAATCCCTCACCCCTCCACTTT.

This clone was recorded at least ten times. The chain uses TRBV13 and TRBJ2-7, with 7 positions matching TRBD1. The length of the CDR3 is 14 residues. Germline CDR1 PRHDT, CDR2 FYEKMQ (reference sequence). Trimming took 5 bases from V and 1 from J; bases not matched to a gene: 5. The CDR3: CASSNSRGSYEQYF. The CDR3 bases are TGTGCCAGCAGCAACAGCAGGGGGTCCTACGAGCAGTACTTC.

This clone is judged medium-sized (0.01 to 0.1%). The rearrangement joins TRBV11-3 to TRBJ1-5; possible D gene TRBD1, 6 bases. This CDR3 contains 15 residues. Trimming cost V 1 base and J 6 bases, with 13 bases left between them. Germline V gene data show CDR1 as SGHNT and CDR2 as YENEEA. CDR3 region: CASSLGAGVGQPQHF. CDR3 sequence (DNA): TGTGCCAGCAGCTTAGGGGCAGGGGTTGGTCAGCCCCAGCATTTT.

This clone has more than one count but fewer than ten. This CDR3 reads CASSPASTDTQYF. The CDR3 nucleotides are TGTGCCAGCAGCCCCGCTAGCACAGATACGCAGTATTTT. The chain combines TRBV7-8 with TRBJ2-3; D gene uncertain. Germline CDR1 reads SGHVS; CDR2 reads FQNEAQ. The CDR3 consists of 13 residues. V lost 5 bases and J lost 0, with 6 bases in between.